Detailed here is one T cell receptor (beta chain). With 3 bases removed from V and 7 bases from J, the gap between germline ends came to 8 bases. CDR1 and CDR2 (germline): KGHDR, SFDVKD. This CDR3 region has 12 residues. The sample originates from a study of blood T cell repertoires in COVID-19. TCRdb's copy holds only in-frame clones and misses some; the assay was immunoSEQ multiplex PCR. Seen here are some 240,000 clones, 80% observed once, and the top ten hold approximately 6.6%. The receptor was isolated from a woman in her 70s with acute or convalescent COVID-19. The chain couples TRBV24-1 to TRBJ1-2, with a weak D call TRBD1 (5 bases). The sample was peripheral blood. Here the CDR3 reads CATSDPQVGYTF. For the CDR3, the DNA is TGTGCCACCAGTGATCCACAGGTTGGCTACACCTTC.